Listed here is a single TCR beta chain. TCRdb reprocessed the RT-PCR reads with MiXCR, giving one entry per CDR3 protein. The sample holds approximately 200,000 distinct CDR3 sequences, around 41% seen once. This specimen belongs to a study of patients and donors after allogeneic stem cell transplantation. The V and J ends lost 2 bases and 4 bases respectively, with 11 bases between them. This CDR3 spans 15 amino acids. The germline V gene encodes CDR1 SEHNR and CDR2 FQNEAQ (reference sequence). This chain joins TRBV7-9 and TRBJ2-2; D is unclear. The clonotype originates from a human donor who was either an allogeneic HSCT recipient or a stem cell or donor lymphocyte infusion donor (not recorded which). It is not recorded whose cells these are; they may come from a transplant donor. Sequenced sample: blood, either unsorted or a sorted T cell fraction (not recorded which). CDR3 region: CASSLNERSTGELFF. DNA of the CDR3: TGTGCCAGCAGCTTAAATGAACGGAGCACCGGGGAGCTGTTTTTT.